These 14 T cell receptor beta chains share one sample of origin, sequenced in a study of T cells in severe cutaneous drug reactions. Carbamazepine had induced Stevens-Johnson syndrome or toxic epidermal necrolysis in the sequenced donors. TCR subtype-specific primers in iRepertoire multiplex PCR prepared libraries for bulk and single-cell sequencing. TCRdb reanalyzed the multiplex PCR reads, giving one entry per CDR3 protein sequence and no DNA. This repertoire comprises about 2,800 distinct CDR3 sequences; its ten largest clones make up approximately 50%. The sequencing sample was made of cells from a skin blister. Receptor source: a human donor with toxic epidermal necrolysis, a severe cutaneous drug reaction.

J is TRBJ2-5 and V is TRBV2; checking the TCRdb D call of TRBD1 is not possible without DNA. This CDR3 comprises 17 residues. The germline V gene encodes CDR1 SNHLY and CDR2 FYNNEI. CDR3 residues: CASSEESGGAGQETQYF.

The rearrangement links TRBV9 to TRBJ2-3. Germline V CDR1 and CDR2: SGDLS, YYNGEE. This CDR3 has 15 amino acids. The chain's CDR3 is CASSVWGGVADTQYF.

Judged by frequency, this clonotype is medium-sized. This chain uses TRBV15 with TRBJ2-3; TCRdb reports TRBD1, a call that lacks DNA to check it against. The CDR3 covers 15 residues. Germline-derived CDR1 and CDR2 are LNHNV and YYDKDF (reference sequence). This CDR3 reads CATSGIQGWTDTQYF.

According to its frequency, this clonotype is large. This chain links TRBV27 with TRBJ2-1; TCRdb outputs TRBD1, but without DNA this stays unchecked. This CDR3 region has 13 residues. Germline CDR1 MNHEY, CDR2 SMNVEV (reference sequence). CDR3 region: CASSVLPGYEQFF.

This chain joins TRBV9 and TRBJ2-1; TCRdb's assignment of TRBD1 cannot be checked, as there is no DNA. The CDR3 has 15 amino acids. Germline lookup yields CDR1 SGDLS and CDR2 YYNGEE. CDR3 sequence reads: CASSVRDKAYNEQFF. Variable domain in full (rest from reference TRBV9 and TRBJ2-1): DSGVTQTPKHLITATGQRVTLRCSPRSGDLSVYWYQQSLDQGLQFLIQYYNGEERAKGNILERFSAQQFPDLHSELNLSSLELGDSALYFCASSVRDKAYNEQFFGPGTRLTVL.

The CDR3 loop reads CAWSVVFAQTGKTFF. The chain links TRBV30 to TRBJ1-1. The CDR3 loop spans 15 amino acids. Looked up from germline, CDR1 is GTSNPN and CDR2 is SVGIG (reference sequence). Together with reference TRBV30 and TRBJ1-1, the CDR3 gives the full variable domain: SQTIHQWPATLVQPVGSPLSLECTVEGTSNPNLYWYRQAAGRGLQLLFYSVGIGQISSEVPQNLSASRPQDRQFILSSKKLLLSDSGFYLCAWSVVFAQTGKTFFGQGTRLTVV.

By frequency, this clonotype registers medium-sized. The chain couples TRBV4-1 to TRBJ2-5; TCRdb proposes TRBD2, but this gene call is untestable without DNA. The germline gives CDR1 MGHRA, CDR2 YSYEKL. This CDR3 comprises 14 residues. The CDR3 sequence is CASSVTGRGETQYF.

This sequence joins TRBV28 and TRBJ2-7; TCRdb calls TRBD2, which cannot be checked without DNA. This CDR3 region has 14 residues. Looked up from germline, CDR1 is MDHEN and CDR2 is SYDVKM. The CDR3 spells CASSMASGTYEQYF.

This clonotype ranks as medium-sized in terms of frequency. V and J are TRBV5-6 and TRBJ2-3; the TRBD1 assignment by TCRdb is unverifiable without DNA. Germline lookup yields CDR1 SGHDT and CDR2 YYEEEE. The CDR3 runs 14 residues. The chain's CDR3 is CASSIGRGADTQYF.

V is TRBV7-8 and J is TRBJ2-3. The CDR3 spans 12 residues. The germline V gene encodes CDR1 SGHVS and CDR2 FQNEAQ. CDR3 protein: CASSTYTDTQYF. Supplemented by reference TRBV7-8 and TRBJ2-3, the full variable domain reads GAGVSQSPRYKVAKRGQDVALRCDPISGHVSLFWYQQALGQGPEFLTYFQNEAQLDKSGLPSDRFFAERPEGSVSTLKIQRTQQEDSAVYLCASSTYTDTQYFGPGTRLTVL.

This chain connects TRBV28 to TRBJ2-3. Germline CDR1 is MDHEN and CDR2 is SYDVKM. The CDR3 is 12 amino acids. CDR3 in amino acids: CASRSSTDTQYF.

Considering frequency, this clonotype is medium-sized. The chain has TRBV2 and TRBJ1-2; absent DNA, TCRdb's TRBD1 call cannot be checked. In germline, CDR1 is SNHLY, CDR2 FYNNEI. This CDR3 is 12 amino acids long. CDR3 protein: CASERDDYGYTF.

V is TRBV6-1 and J is TRBJ2-5; absent DNA, TCRdb's TRBD2 call cannot be checked. Germline V gene data show CDR1 as MNHNS and CDR2 as SASEGT. This CDR3 is 13 amino acids long. The CDR3 sequence: CASTETSQETQYF.

Here the CDR3 reads CSARYSVNEQFF. The chain uses TRBV20-1 and TRBJ2-1. This CDR3 spans 12 amino acids. Germline V lookup: CDR1 DFQATT, CDR2 SNEGSKA (reference sequence).